What follows are 27 T cell receptor beta chains derived from one specimen sequenced in a study of blood T cell repertoires in COVID-19. Sequencing was performed with immunoSEQ multiplex PCR; in TCRdb, only in-frame clones are kept and a portion is missing. Among under 130,000 clones listed, roughly 82% were seen once. The sample taken for sequencing was peripheral blood. The receptors here all came from a human donor in a cohort sampled during active COVID-19.

V usage is TRBV5-1 and J usage is TRBJ2-5; a possible D gene is TRBD1 (5 bases). Germline lookup yields CDR1 SGHRS and CDR2 YFSETQ. V lost 0 bases to trimming and J lost 2 bases, with 14 bases between them. This CDR3 region has 16 residues. The CDR3 region has the DNA TGCGCCAGCAGCTTGGGACGAGACAGACGACAAGAGACCCAGTACTTC. Translation gives CASSLGRDRRQETQYF.

The V call is TRBV11-2, the J call TRBJ2-7; TRBD1 agrees at 11 bases. The V segment lost 5 bases and the J segment 5 bases; nucleotides outside the gene matches: 8. The CDR3 has 15 amino acids. Germline V gives CDR1 SGHAT, CDR2 FQNNGV. In nucleotides, the CDR3 is TGTGCCAGCAGCCAGGGATGGGACAGGGGGGACGAGCAGTACTTC. Translated, it gives CASSQGWDRGDEQYF.

The chain couples TRBV5-5 to TRBJ1-6; TRBD1 aligns across 8 bases. Germline-derived CDR1 and CDR2 are SGHKS and YYEKEE (reference sequence). CDR3 size: 13 residues. With V trimmed by 4 bases and J by 8 bases, 2 bases remained unmatched. The CDR3 coding sequence is TGTGCCAGCAGCCCGGGACAGGATTCACCCCTCCACTTT. This sequence encodes CASSPGQDSPLHF.

The genes are TRBV5-1 and TRBJ2-3; maybe TRBD2 (5 bases). The CDR3 is 15 amino acids. With 7 bases removed from V and 0 bases from J, the gap between germline ends came to 15 bases. Germline V gene sequence: CDR1 SGHRS, CDR2 YFSETQ. The CDR3 DNA reads TGCGCCAGCTCCCGGGAAAGCAGGAGCACAGATACGCAGTATTTT. Protein sequence: CASSRESRSTDTQYF.

This clone was detected only a few times. The chain couples TRBV6-6 to TRBJ1-5; D is uncertain. V lost 6 bases and J 0 bases, leaving 9 bases between the germline ends. Germline V gene sequence: CDR1 MNHNY, CDR2 SVGAGI (reference sequence). The CDR3 is 14 residues long. As DNA, the CDR3 is TGTGCCAGCAGCCACACAGATAGCAATCAGCCCCAGCATTTT. Translation gives CASSHTDSNQPQHF.

CDR3 in DNA: TGTGCCAGCAGTGAAGCGCGGCGCGGGGGGCTAAACGAGCAGTACTTC. Translating gives CASSEARRGGLNEQYF. The chain combines TRBV6-1 with TRBJ2-7; 8 bases match TRBD2. Germline V gene data show CDR1 as MNHNS and CDR2 as SASEGT. The CDR3 is 16 residues long. V was clipped by 0 bases and J by 5 bases; unmatched bases: 9.

The chain links TRBV7-9 to TRBJ1-6; 7 nucleotides align to TRBD1. The CDR3 extends over 15 amino acids. Germline V gene sequence: CDR1 SEHNR, CDR2 FQNEAQ (reference sequence). V was pared by 5 bases and J by 9 bases, with 10 bases of the junction left unmatched. Here the CDR3 reads CASSGYAGGISPLHF. CDR3 coding DNA: TGTGCCAGCAGCGGGTACGCAGGGGGTATTTCACCCCTCCACTTT.

This clone has just a few counts. The chain's CDR3 is CASTKDRANTEAFF. Written as DNA, the CDR3 is TGTGCCAGCACCAAGGACAGGGCGAACACTGAAGCTTTCTTT. The chain recombines TRBV7-8 with TRBJ1-1; 8 bases align to TRBD1. The CDR3 length is 14 residues. V was pared by 7 bases and J by 1 base, with 5 bases of the junction left unmatched. Germline CDR1 and CDR2: SGHVS and FQNEAQ.

The chain has TRBV7-2 and TRBJ2-5, with 7 bases fitting TRBD1. The germline V gene has CDR1 SGHTA and CDR2 FQGNSA. The CDR3 totals 15 residues. V shed 5 bases, J shed 0 bases, and the junction held 6 bases outside the gene matches. DNA for the CDR3: TGTGCCAGCAGCCGGGGACAGCTTTACCAAGAGACCCAGTACTTC. Translation: CASSRGQLYQETQYF.

This sequence joins TRBV6-5 and TRBJ2-7; TRBD1 matches 8 bases. V shed 5 bases, J shed 6 bases, and the junction held 9 bases outside the gene matches. The CDR3 has 14 amino acids. Germline CDR1 MNHEY, CDR2 SVGAGI. For the CDR3, the DNA is TGTGCCAGCAGTCCATGGACAGGGCGGGGCGAGCAGTACTTC. Translating it yields CASSPWTGRGEQYF.

The rearrangement uses TRBV27 and TRBJ1-4; TRBD1 is a possible D gene (6 bases). This CDR3 region has 17 residues. Trimming took off 5 bases at V and 0 bases at J, with 16 bases between the two ends. CDR1 and CDR2 from the germline V gene are MNHEY and SMNVEV (reference sequence). The CDR3 is CASSRTGTSTTNEKLFF. The CDR3 nucleotides read TGTGCCAGCAGTCGTACCGGGACATCAACAACTAATGAAAAACTGTTTTTT.

This sequence joins TRBV6-5 and TRBJ1-2; D gene uncertain. From germline, CDR1 is MNHEY and CDR2 SVGAGI. This CDR3 spans 11 amino acids. Trimming took 8 bases from V and 4 from J, leaving 8 bases between them. The CDR3 protein is CASSVGYGYTF. The CDR3 coding sequence is TGTGCCAGCTCGGTTGGCTATGGCTACACCTTC.

The chain employs TRBV7-3 and TRBJ2-1; 10 bases align to TRBD2. The CDR3 has 15 amino acids. With 5 bases clipped from V and 6 bases from J, the junction kept 7 bases outside the gene matches. Germline V lookup: CDR1 SGHTA, CDR2 FQGTGA. The CDR3 DNA reads as TGTGCCAGCAGCAGAGCGGGGGGGCTTGTCAATGAGCAGTTCTTC. This sequence encodes CASSRAGGLVNEQFF.

This sequence joins TRBV4-3 and TRBJ1-4; D not resolved. V gave up 0 bases and J gave up 3 bases, with 11 bases separating them. Germline V gene data show CDR1 as LGHNA and CDR2 as YSLEER. The CDR3 spans 16 residues. CDR3 nucleotide sequence: TGCGCCAGCAGCCAAGATGGCGGGGTTGCTAATGAAAAACTGTTTTTT. The encoded protein is CASSQDGGVANEKLFF.

CDR3 residues: CASSVGAGEGNSPLHF. The CDR3, as DNA: TGTGCCAGCAGCGTAGGGGCAGGGGAAGGGAATTCACCCCTCCACTTT. The chain uses TRBV9 and TRBJ1-6; perhaps TRBD1 as D (6 bases). This CDR3 spans 16 amino acids. Germline values: CDR1 SGDLS, CDR2 YYNGEE. Trimming took off 0 bases at V and 7 bases at J, with 14 bases between the two ends.

The chain recombines TRBV6-5 with TRBJ1-4; maybe TRBD1 (6 bases). Trimming pared 6 bases from V and 5 bases from J, leaving 16 bases between. Germline V CDR1 and CDR2: MNHEY, SVGAGI. The CDR3 is made up of 15 amino acids. The DNA for the CDR3 is TGTGCCAGCAGACACGGGGGGGGCAGGAATGAAAAACTGTTTTTT. This gives the protein CASRHGGGRNEKLFF.

This clone was seen just once. V gene TRBV7-8 combines with J gene TRBJ2-7; D may be TRBD1 (5 bases). This CDR3 has 17 amino acids. V was pared by 4 bases and J by 4 bases, with 23 bases between. Germline V gene lookup returns CDR1 SGHVS and CDR2 FQNEAQ. Here the CDR3 reads CASSSRGAGGFRYEQYF. The CDR3 DNA follows: TGTGCCAGCAGCTCAAGGGGCGCAGGTGGTTTTCGGTACGAGCAGTACTTC.

The V gene is TRBV5-1, the J gene TRBJ1-4, with a possible D match to TRBD1 (5 bases). Germline V gene sequence: CDR1 SGHRS, CDR2 YFSETQ. Deletions cut 2 bases from V and 6 bases from J, with 14 bases between. The CDR3 contains 15 residues. CDR3 DNA: TGCGCCAGCAGCTTAATCGGGGGAGCATATGAAAAACTGTTTTTT. Translating it yields CASSLIGGAYEKLFF.

CDR3 DNA sequence: TGTGCCAGCAGCTTAGGCGGAGGAAACACCATATATTTT. Amino acids: CASSLGGGNTIYF. This chain links TRBV11-2 with TRBJ1-3; D is unclear. CDR3 length: 13 residues. V was cut by 1 base and J by 4 bases, with 5 bases left in between. Germline assignment: CDR1 SGHAT and CDR2 FQNNGV.

This rearrangement joins TRBV28 to TRBJ2-1; 7 bases are shared with TRBD2. After removal of 0 bases from V and 0 bases from J, the junction contained 2 bases not matched to a gene. The V gene's germline CDR1 is MDHEN and CDR2 SYDVKM. CDR3 length: 16 residues. CDR3 bases: TGTGCCAGCAGTTTATGGGGGGGGAGCTCCTACAATGAGCAGTTCTTC. It specifies CASSLWGGSSYNEQFF.

The chain joins TRBV7-2 to TRBJ1-4, with D perhaps matching TRBD1 (6 bases). This CDR3 is 15 amino acids long. The V end was cut by 5 bases, the J end by 5 bases, with 15 bases between. CDR1 is SGHTA, CDR2 FQGNSA, per germline. The CDR3 bases are TGTGCCAGCAGCCGCCCGGGACAAGGAAATGAAAAACTGTTTTTT. Protein sequence: CASSRPGQGNEKLFF.

Worth noting for this clone: An end of the junction differs from the germline gene, which may be a read error. The J gene is TRBJ1-2, the V gene TRBV10-3; 7 bases agree with TRBD1. Germline V gives CDR1 ENHRY, CDR2 SYGVKD. The CDR3 extends over 13 amino acids. CDR3 coding DNA: TGTGCCATAAGTGATGAACAGGGGTATGGCTACACCTTC. Translation gives CAISDEQGYGYTF.

This chain connects TRBV5-5 to TRBJ2-7; 9 bases line up with TRBD1. J gave up 5 bases and V 7 bases, and 13 bases lay outside the gene matches. Germline CDR1 and CDR2: SGHKS and YYEKEE (reference sequence). The CDR3 loop spans 15 amino acids. The CDR3 region is CASQMVRTGVDEQYF. The DNA of the CDR3 is TGTGCCAGCCAAATGGTTAGGACAGGGGTTGACGAGCAGTACTTC.

The V gene is TRBV6-6, the J gene TRBJ1-4; 7 nucleotides match TRBD1. This CDR3 has 14 amino acids. The germline V gene has CDR1 MNHNY and CDR2 SVGAGI (reference sequence). V was pared by 2 bases and J by 6 bases, with 3 bases of the junction left unmatched. CDR3 nucleotides: TGTGCCAGCAGTTACGGGCAGGGGGATGAAAAACTGTTTTTT. Translated: CASSYGQGDEKLFF.

This clone was detected a few times. The gene calls are TRBV4-2 and TRBJ1-1; 7 bases match TRBD1. The V and J ends lost 4 bases and 2 bases, in that order; junction bases with no gene match: 7. The CDR3 consists of 15 residues. CDR1 and CDR2 from the germline V gene are LGHNA and YNFKEQ. CDR3 sequence: CASSRHGQVNTEAFF. In DNA form, the CDR3 reads TGTGCCAGCAGCCGCCACGGACAGGTTAACACTGAAGCTTTCTTT.

There are a few counts of this clone. The V and J genes are TRBV5-1 and TRBJ2-3; 10 bases are a match to TRBD2. From germline, CDR1 is SGHRS and CDR2 YFSETQ. CDR3 size: 15 residues. J lost 4 bases, V lost 3 bases, and 5 bases had no gene match. The CDR3 nucleotides are TGCGCCAGCAGCTCCACTAGCGGGGTAGCAGATACGCAGTATTTT. Translating it yields CASSSTSGVADTQYF.

The chain has TRBV4-1 and TRBJ2-7, with 8 bases lining up with TRBD2. This CDR3 is 17 amino acids long. Trimming removed 0 bases from V and 0 bases from J; junction bases left unmatched: 7. Germline V gene data show CDR1 as MGHRA and CDR2 as YSYEKL. CDR3 sequence: CASSQEGIAGSSYEQYF. The CDR3, as DNA: TGCGCCAGCAGCCAAGAGGGTATAGCGGGGAGCTCCTACGAGCAGTACTTC.